The 29 T cell receptor beta chains in this list originate from one sample, sequenced in a study of T cells expressing NK-cell markers. TCRdb reprocessed the 5' RACE reads, keeping one entry per CDR3 protein, no DNA. This sample contains around 280,000 distinct CDR3 sequences. Sequencing used blood T cells: a sorted CD56 or NKG2C T cell subset, CD4+ or CD8+ T cells, or bulk PBMC T cells (not recorded which). Every receptor here comes from a man in his late teens or twenties in good health.

This chain links TRBV7-9 with TRBJ2-7. Germline V CDR1 and CDR2: SEHNR, FQNEAQ (reference sequence). The CDR3 contains 14 residues. This CDR3 reads CASSFSPRAHEQYF. Drawing the rest from reference TRBV7-9 and TRBJ2-7, the complete variable domain is DTGVSQNPRHKITKRGQNVTFRCDPISEHNRLYWYRQTLGQGPEFLTYFQNEAQLEKSRLLSDRFSAERPKGSFSTLEIQRTEQGDSAMYLCASSFSPRAHEQYFGPGTRLTVT.

The chain recombines TRBV20-1 with TRBJ2-4; the D call of TRBD1 rests on TCRdb alone, since no DNA is present to check it. Germline V CDR1 and CDR2: DFQATT, SNEGSKA (reference sequence). This CDR3 contains 13 residues. This chain's CDR3 is CSVLGTDKNIQYF.

This rearrangement joins TRBV5-5 to TRBJ2-2. Germline V CDR1 and CDR2: SGHKS, YYEKEE (reference sequence). This CDR3 is built from 15 residues. CDR3 residues: CASSLTAIPTGELFF.

The CDR3 protein is CSARRDGNTEAFF. The chain uses TRBV20-1 and TRBJ1-1. The CDR3 has 13 residues. Germline CDR1 reads DFQATT; CDR2 reads SNEGSKA (reference sequence).

The chain has TRBV7-9 and TRBJ1-5. The CDR3 contains 16 residues. From germline, CDR1 is SEHNR and CDR2 FQNEAQ (reference sequence). CDR3 protein: CASSSQGGVSNQPQHF.

CDR3 loop: CASSLVAKGALGKLFF. The V gene is TRBV12-3 or TRBV12-4, the J gene TRBJ1-4. The CDR3 has 16 amino acids.

The rearrangement joins TRBV5-1 to TRBJ1-4. The CDR3 covers 15 residues. Germline V gene lookup returns CDR1 SGHRS and CDR2 YFSETQ. CDR3 residues: CASSLEGSRTEKLFF.

This rearrangement joins TRBV3-1 to TRBJ1-1. The CDR3 covers 13 residues. Germline lookup yields CDR1 LGHDT and CDR2 YNNKEL (reference sequence). The CDR3 is CASSPISNTEAFF.

This CDR3 reads CATSDPSRNTEAFF. The chain has TRBV24-1 and TRBJ1-1. The CDR3 contains 14 residues. Germline values: CDR1 KGHDR, CDR2 SFDVKD.

The V call is TRBV10-3, the J call TRBJ1-3. The CDR3 has 15 amino acids. The V gene's germline CDR1 is ENHRY and CDR2 SYGVKD. CDR3 loop: CAISESKSSGNTIYF.

The chain is built from TRBV5-1 and TRBJ2-7; TCRdb reports TRBD1, a call that lacks DNA to check it against. Germline CDR1 is SGHRS and CDR2 is YFSETQ. The CDR3 spans 14 residues. CDR3 protein: CASSLAIGDYEQYF.

The chain carries TRBV7-8 and TRBJ2-5; TCRdb calls TRBD1, which cannot be checked without DNA. Germline CDR1 is SGHVS and CDR2 is FQNEAQ. The CDR3 is 16 residues long. The CDR3 spells CASTRTGMRPQETQYF.

CDR3 region: CASSLDTLAAHYNEQFF. This chain connects TRBV11-2 to TRBJ2-1; there is no DNA to check the TCRdb D call of TRBD2. In germline, CDR1 is SGHAT, CDR2 FQNNGV. The CDR3 spans 17 residues.

The chain has TRBV12-3 or TRBV12-4 and TRBJ2-4; the TCRdb D gene call, TRBD1, has no DNA to confirm it. CDR3 size: 18 residues. The CDR3 sequence is CASSIRDILLGAKNIQYF.

The chain uses TRBV20-1 and TRBJ1-1; no DNA is available, so the TRBD1 call from TCRdb remains unchecked. The CDR3 loop spans 18 amino acids. Germline V CDR1 and CDR2: DFQATT, SNEGSKA (reference sequence). The CDR3 protein is CSATAASGQGEGGVLAFF.

The chain employs TRBV3-1 and TRBJ2-1; TCRdb outputs TRBD2, but without DNA this stays unchecked. The CDR3 runs 16 residues. Germline lookup yields CDR1 LGHDT and CDR2 YNNKEL (reference sequence). CDR3: CASSQVGGAGPGEQFF.

This chain links TRBV29-1 with TRBJ2-3; the D call from TCRdb, TRBD2, cannot be confirmed without DNA. Germline lookup yields CDR1 SQVTM and CDR2 ANQGSEA. The CDR3 covers 16 residues. The CDR3 here is CSEKTPSGRITDTQYF.

The chain has TRBV20-1 and TRBJ1-1. The CDR3 has 15 residues. Per the germline V gene, CDR1 is DFQATT and CDR2 is SNEGSKA (reference sequence). This CDR3 reads CSAQVAGSGNTEAFF.

The V call is TRBV25-1, the J call TRBJ1-1; TCRdb picks TRBD1, but there is no DNA to check that call. Germline V CDR1 and CDR2: MGHDK, SYGVNS. CDR3 length equals 15 residues. This CDR3 is CASSEFRGPNTEAFF.

The V gene is TRBV6-1, the J gene TRBJ2-1; TCRdb proposes TRBD1, but this gene call is untestable without DNA. Per the germline V gene, CDR1 is MNHNS and CDR2 is SASEGT. The length of the CDR3 is 13 residues. The CDR3 protein is CASRGMAYNEQFF.

V is TRBV5-1 and J is TRBJ2-1. Germline CDR1 is SGHRS and CDR2 is YFSETQ. This CDR3 region has 17 residues. CDR3 residues: CASSLIGRVGSYNEQFF.

This chain links TRBV7-2 with TRBJ1-6. The CDR3 spans 14 residues. CDR1 and CDR2 (germline): SGHTA, FQGNSA. The CDR3 sequence is CASSFLYGQSPLHF.

The chain employs TRBV12-3 or TRBV12-4 and TRBJ1-2; TCRdb gives TRBD1 as the D gene, but with no DNA this cannot be confirmed. CDR3 length equals 13 residues. CDR3 protein: CASDPPGGNGYTF.

V is TRBV20-1 and J is TRBJ2-2; TCRdb's assignment of TRBD1 cannot be checked, as there is no DNA. Germline V gives CDR1 DFQATT, CDR2 SNEGSKA (reference sequence). This CDR3 region has 14 residues. CDR3 amino acids: CSARGQGAPGELFF.

This rearrangement joins TRBV20-1 to TRBJ2-4. CDR3 length: 15 residues. Germline V gene lookup returns CDR1 DFQATT and CDR2 SNEGSKA (reference sequence). CDR3 loop: CSASVDARAKNIQYF.

V and J are TRBV6-6 and TRBJ2-1; TCRdb's assignment of TRBD1 cannot be checked, as there is no DNA. The CDR3 loop spans 13 amino acids. The germline CDR1 and CDR2 sequences are MNHNY and SVGAGI (reference sequence). The CDR3: CASRPRGSNEQFF.

The CDR3 loop is CASSQVGGGTEAFF. The chain recombines TRBV3-1 with TRBJ1-1; no DNA is available, so the TRBD1 call from TCRdb remains unchecked. CDR3 length: 14 amino acids. Germline values: CDR1 LGHDT, CDR2 YNNKEL (reference sequence).

The rearrangement joins TRBV12-3 or TRBV12-4 to TRBJ2-3; TCRdb's assignment of TRBD2 cannot be checked, as there is no DNA. The CDR3 sequence is 16 residues long. CDR3 residues: CASSSLAGSSTDTQYF.

This rearrangement joins TRBV20-1 to TRBJ1-5; without DNA, the TCRdb call of TRBD1 cannot be checked. Germline V CDR1 and CDR2: DFQATT, SNEGSKA (reference sequence). This CDR3 has 13 amino acids. CDR3 sequence reads: CSASRGRNQPQHF.